Following are 10 T cell receptor beta chains from one sample sequenced in a study of regulatory T cells in long-lasting Graves disease. Time point of the sample: newly diagnosed GD, antithyroid drugs for less than 3 months. The TCR library was made from RNA that had been extracted from PBMCs in TRIzol. HTBI primers from iRepertoire and Arm-PCR of CDR3 regions yielded the TCR beta libraries. TCRdb reprocessed the multiplex PCR reads with MiXCR, giving one entry per CDR3 protein. The sample records more than 400,000 distinct CDR3 sequences, about 17% being singletons. The data also belong to a second study, concerning T cells in Graves' hyperthyroidism and ophthalmopathy.

The source was peripheral blood mononuclear cells (PBMCs), collected at new diagnosis, from a patient treated with antithyroid drugs. These receptors all stem from a young woman with Graves disease.

This clonotype was detected ten times or more. The chain combines TRBV6-9 with TRBJ1-1, with 8 bases fitting TRBD1. Unmatched junction bases numbered 8, after V lost 3 bases and J lost 11 bases. CDR3 length: 13 residues. CDR1 is MNHGY and CDR2 is SVAAGI in the germline V gene. CDR3 sequence reads: CASSYSPDRAAFF. The CDR3 DNA sequence: TGTGCCAGCAGTTACTCCCCGGACAGGGCGGCTTTCTTT.

This clonotype was found many times. The chain employs TRBV27 and TRBJ2-1; 13 bases align to TRBD2. The CDR3 is 16 residues long. Germline CDR1 is MNHEY and CDR2 is SMNVEV (reference sequence). J was trimmed by 7 bases and V by 4 bases; bases with no gene match: 7. CDR3 nucleotide sequence: TGTGCCAGCAGTTCCACCGGGACTAGCGGGGCTAATGAGCAGTTCTTC. Translation: CASSSTGTSGANEQFF.

The chain uses TRBV6-1 and TRBJ2-3, with a possible D match to TRBD1 (6 bases). The CDR3 runs 18 residues. Germline lookup yields CDR1 MNHNS and CDR2 SASEGT. V was trimmed by 5 bases and J by 0 bases, leaving 21 bases between them. The CDR3, as DNA: TGTGCCAGCAGTCCTAATTTCGGGACACATTATAGCACAGATACGCAGTATTTT. It is translated as CASSPNFGTHYSTDTQYF.

Concerning this clonotype: One base separates it from a far larger clone, so it is likely a read error. V is TRBV28 and J is TRBJ2-1; 10 bases are a match to TRBD1. In germline, CDR1 is MDHEN, CDR2 SYDVKM. The CDR3 extends over 15 amino acids. Trimming took 6 bases from V and 10 from J; bases not matched to a gene: 12. CDR3 loop: CASSPLGQGSGEQFF. The CDR3 bases are TGTGCCAGCAGCCCCTTGGGACAGGGGTCAGGCGAGCAGTTCTTC.

This clonotype was observed at least ten times. The chain employs TRBV7-8 and TRBJ1-1; no firm D call. Germline CDR1 is SGHVS and CDR2 is FQNEAQ. V lost 5 bases and J 1 base, leaving 8 bases between the germline ends. The CDR3 loop spans 13 amino acids. In DNA, the CDR3 is TGTGCCAGCAGCATCCGACAGAACACTGAAGCTTTCTTT. This translates into CASSIRQNTEAFF. The entire variable domain, with the rest obtained from reference TRBV7-8 and TRBJ1-1, is as follows: GAGVSQSPRYKVAKRGQDVALRCDPISGHVSLFWYQQALGQGPEFLTYFQNEAQLDKSGLPSDRFFAERPEGSVSTLKIQRTQQEDSAVYLCASSIRQNTEAFFGQGTRLTVV.

CDR3 sequence reads: CSVEDRGNGANVLTF. The CDR3 DNA reads TGCAGCGTTGAGGACAGGGGAAATGGGGCCAACGTCCTGACTTTC. The V and J genes are TRBV29-1 and TRBJ2-6, with TRBD1 identical over 9 bases. CDR1 and CDR2 from the germline V gene are SQVTM and ANQGSEA. The CDR3 has 15 residues. V shed 3 bases and J 3 bases; nucleotides not matched to a gene: 3.

This clonotype showed up many times. This chain joins TRBV7-6 and TRBJ2-1; 8 bases match TRBD2. Losses at the gene ends were 3 bases for V and 6 bases for J; bases not matched to a gene: 10. Germline CDR1 and CDR2: SGHVS and FNYEAQ. The CDR3 is 16 residues long. The CDR3 DNA follows: TGTGCCAGCAGCTTCGAGAGCGGGAGAGGAGGCAATGAGCAGTTCTTC. Residues: CASSFESGRGGNEQFF.

This clonotype has a handful of counts. The V gene is TRBV20-1, the J gene TRBJ2-1; 11 bases are a match to TRBD2. Germline values: CDR1 DFQATT, CDR2 SNEGSKA (reference sequence). This CDR3 spans 15 amino acids. J was trimmed by 5 bases and V by 4 bases; bases with no gene match: 7. In DNA, the CDR3 is TGCAGTGCTACCTCCGGGACTAGCGGCAACAATGAGCAGTTCTTC. Translating gives CSATSGTSGNNEQFF.

This clonotype has ten or more counts. The V call is TRBV27, the J call TRBJ2-7; the match to TRBD1 covers 8 bases. Germline V gene sequence: CDR1 MNHEY, CDR2 SMNVEV (reference sequence). V lost 7 bases to trimming and J lost 2 bases; unmatched junction nucleotides: 16. The CDR3 extends over 17 amino acids. CDR3 bases: TGTGCCAGCAATCCTTATCGAACAGGGGGAATCACCTACGAGCAGTACTTC. Residues: CASNPYRTGGITYEQYF.

This clonotype was picked up many times. The V call is TRBV7-9, the J call TRBJ2-2, with TRBD2 as a possible D gene (6 bases). Germline assignment: CDR1 SEHNR and CDR2 FQNEAQ (reference sequence). Trimming left V 6 bases short and J 0 bases short, with 14 bases between. The CDR3 covers 16 residues. The CDR3 loop is CASRYLASTNTGELFF. In DNA, the CDR3 is TGTGCCAGCAGATATCTAGCGTCCACGAACACCGGGGAGCTGTTTTTT.